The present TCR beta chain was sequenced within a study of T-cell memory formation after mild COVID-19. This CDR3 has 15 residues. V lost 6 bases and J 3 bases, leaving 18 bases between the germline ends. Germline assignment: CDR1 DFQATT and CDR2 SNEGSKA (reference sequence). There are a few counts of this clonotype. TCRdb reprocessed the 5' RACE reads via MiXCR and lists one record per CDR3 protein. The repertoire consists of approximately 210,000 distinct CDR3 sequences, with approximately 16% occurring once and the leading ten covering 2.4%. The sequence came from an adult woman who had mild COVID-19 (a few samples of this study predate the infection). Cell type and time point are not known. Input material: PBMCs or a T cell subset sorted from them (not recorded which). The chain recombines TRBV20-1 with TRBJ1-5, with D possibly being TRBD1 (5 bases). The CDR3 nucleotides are TGCAGTGCGGAAGACAGCACAGGCTTCAATCAGCCCCAGCATTTT. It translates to CSAEDSTGFNQPQHF.